This TCR beta chain was obtained from a study of blood T cell repertoires in COVID-19 (dated by TCRdb to the early 2020s). Background for the entire study: Samples from collaborators originated in the United States, Italy and Spain and spanned both the acute and convalescent phases of COVID-19. The material from the prospective study consisted of cDNA or gDNA derived from T cells, B-cell-depleted T cells, or PBMCs. Deeply sampled blood TCRbeta repertoires from subjects exposed to, actively infected with, or recovered from COVID-19 were included in the dataset. The repertoires were released in a freely available public database meant as a resource for research on the immune response to SARS-CoV-2. Samples were obtained from the ongoing ImmuneRACE study (first 160 participants) and from over a thousand subjects provided by 6 global collaborators. The sample metadata nearly always contained a de-identified subject ID, COVID-19 status, age in years and sex. Where HLA class I and class II types were available, the types were taken from metadata supplied by the sample provider, not from assay-based typing. Overall study outcomes, separate from this receptor: The amount of clinical and demographic metadata varied by source and participant and was provided uncurated.

TCRbeta CDR3 regions were amplified from genomic DNA using the immunoSEQ Assay, a bias-controlled multiplex PCR. Turning to the authors' computational methods: The number of nucleated cells in each sample was estimated from the amplification of reference gene primers within the assay. To quantify the absolute abundance of each unique TCRbeta CDR3 rearrangement, sequence reads were collapsed and filtered. For each sample, productive Simpson clonality was calculated as the square root of Simpson's diversity index over productive rearrangements. TCRdb took this table from immuneACCESS and kept in-frame rearrangements with V and J called. Such tables lack part of the clones; where checked against another copy, unresolved V genes explain under half of the gap, and the rest is unexplained. The DNA was the basis for D and trimming; V, J and clone size are from that table. The sample has some 150,000 clones on record, just under 80% of them singletons. Of the sample, around 14% is held by the ten largest clones.

Worth noting for this clone: Its antigen is currently not known. Per-nucleotide qualities are absent, and no much larger clonotype sits a single base away.

Collaborating institutions collected whole blood in K2EDTA tubes following their own protocols. Collaborator samples were shipped for TCRbeta analysis as frozen whole blood, isolated PBMCs, or DNA extracted from either sample type. The clonotype was recovered from a woman older than 75 with acute or convalescent COVID-19. Material for sequencing was peripheral blood.

The CDR3 amino acid sequence is: CASSFSLAGGPGTDTQYF. The bases are TGTGCCAGCAGCTTCTCACTAGCGGGAGGGCCCGGCACAGATACGCAGTATTTT. The rearrangement combines TRBV7-9 with TRBJ2-3, with 13 central nucleotides matching TRBD2. From a lookup of the germline V gene (reference sequence), CDR1 and CDR2 are SEHNR and FQNEAQ. After removal of 3 bases from V and 1 base from J, the junction retains 7 bases not matched to a gene. Reading from cysteine to phenylalanine, the CDR3 counts 18 amino acids. The DNA shown is the 54-base CDR3, in frame from base 1.